A single sample is the source of the 28 T cell receptor beta chains below, sequenced in a study of blood T cell repertoires in COVID-19. Some clones are missing from TCRdb's copy, which holds only in-frame ones; the method was immunoSEQ multiplex PCR. This repertoire shows 150,000 to 200,000 clones, approximately 80% found once; its top ten account for about a tenth. The source material was peripheral blood. These receptor sequences come from a woman older than 75 with active or convalescent COVID-19.

This rearrangement joins TRBV5-1 to TRBJ2-3, with 11 bases identical to TRBD1. J gave up 8 bases and V 3 bases, and 8 bases lay outside the gene matches. The CDR3 totals 15 residues. CDR1 and CDR2 from the germline V gene are SGHRS and YFSETQ. The CDR3 sequence is CASSSGQGAWGTQYF. DNA of the CDR3: TGCGCCAGCAGCTCCGGACAGGGGGCATGGGGTACGCAGTATTTT.

The chain is built from TRBV7-8 and TRBJ1-2, with D possibly being TRBD1 (6 bases). Trimming removed 1 base at V and 8 bases at J, with 14 bases between. From germline, CDR1 is SGHVS and CDR2 FQNEAQ. The CDR3 consists of 14 residues. CDR3 coding DNA: TGTGCCAGCAGCTTAGAAGGGGGATACGGGGGCTACACCTTC. It yields the protein CASSLEGGYGGYTF.

The genes are TRBV2 and TRBJ2-1; 9 nucleotides agree with TRBD2. After removal of 3 bases from V and 7 bases from J, the junction contained 7 bases not matched to a gene. This CDR3 has 15 residues. Germline lookup yields CDR1 SNHLY and CDR2 FYNNEI. The CDR3 loop is CASSDWVAGVNEQFF. The CDR3 bases are TGTGCCAGCAGTGATTGGGTAGCGGGGGTTAATGAGCAGTTCTTC.

The chain combines TRBV5-1 with TRBJ1-1; 10 positions agree with TRBD1. After removal of 5 bases from V and 4 bases from J, the junction contained 5 bases not matched to a gene. Germline V gives CDR1 SGHRS, CDR2 YFSETQ. There are 14 residues in the CDR3. The CDR3 DNA is TGCGCCAGCAGGCCCGGACAGGGGGTCACTGAAGCTTTCTTT. Amino acid sequence: CASRPGQGVTEAFF.

This clone was counted a few times. V gene TRBV28 combines with J gene TRBJ2-5, with 7 nucleotides matching TRBD2. The CDR3 covers 15 residues. The germline V gene encodes CDR1 MDHEN and CDR2 SYDVKM. J lost 2 bases, V lost 3 bases, and 6 bases had no gene match. The CDR3 is CASSFRAGVQETQYF. The CDR3 nucleotides are TGTGCCAGCAGTTTCAGGGCGGGGGTTCAAGAGACCCAGTACTTC.

The chain links TRBV29-1 to TRBJ1-1; 10 positions agree with TRBD1. The CDR3 is made up of 13 amino acids. Germline-derived CDR1 and CDR2 are SQVTM and ANQGSEA. V trimming: 5 bases; J trimming: 4 bases; junction bases outside the gene matches: 4. CDR3: CSVWDRGGTEAFF. The CDR3 DNA reads TGCAGCGTTTGGGACAGGGGTGGCACTGAAGCTTTCTTT.

This clone was recorded a few times. This rearrangement joins TRBV6-5 to TRBJ2-5, with a weak D call TRBD2 (5 bases). Germline assignment: CDR1 MNHEY and CDR2 SVGAGI. The V end was cut by 0 bases, the J end by 1 base, with 9 bases between. This CDR3 is built from 15 residues. The CDR3 DNA reads TGTGCCAGCAGTTACTCCATGGGAGTCCAAGAGACCCAGTACTTC. Translated, it gives CASSYSMGVQETQYF.

The V gene is TRBV18, the J gene TRBJ2-7; D gene uncertain. Per the germline V gene, CDR1 is KGHSH and CDR2 is LQKENI. The CDR3 spans 14 residues. V lost 3 bases and J lost 0, with 9 bases in between. The CDR3 region has the DNA TGTGCCAGCTCACCCGTAGACAACTCCTACGAGCAGTACTTC. Translated: CASSPVDNSYEQYF.

The chain links TRBV19 to TRBJ1-4; 7 nucleotides line up with TRBD1. Per germline, CDR1 LNHDA and CDR2 SQIVND (reference sequence). The trim removed 5 bases at V and 5 bases at J, leaving 5 bases unmatched. The CDR3 covers 14 residues. The CDR3 sequence: CASSALTGNEKLFF. The CDR3 DNA follows: TGTGCCAGTAGTGCCCTGACAGGGAATGAAAAACTGTTTTTT.

The DNA for the CDR3 is TGTGCCAGTAGTACCCAGGGGGTGACTAATGAAAAACTGTTTTTT. Encoded protein: CASSTQGVTNEKLFF. The chain joins TRBV19 to TRBJ1-4; 7 bases are shared with TRBD1. Per the germline V gene, CDR1 is LNHDA and CDR2 is SQIVND (reference sequence). J gave up 2 bases and V 4 bases, and 4 bases lay outside the gene matches. The CDR3 extends over 15 amino acids.

V usage is TRBV19 and J usage is TRBJ1-3, with D maybe TRBD1 (6 bases). The CDR3 extends over 14 amino acids. Trimming left V 8 bases short and J 0 bases short, with 11 bases between. Germline loops: CDR1 LNHDA, CDR2 SQIVND (reference sequence). CDR3 sequence: CASQGLSSGNTIYF. In DNA form, the CDR3 reads TGTGCCAGTCAGGGGTTGAGCTCTGGAAACACCATATATTTT.

J is TRBJ1-2 and V is TRBV2; D gene ambiguous. The CDR3 extends over 12 amino acids. Germline CDR1 and CDR2: SNHLY and FYNNEI. The V end lost 3 bases, the J end lost 4 bases, and 6 bases lay between the germline ends. CDR3 loop: CASSDSGYGYTF. The CDR3 coding sequence is TGTGCCAGCAGTGATTCAGGCTATGGCTACACCTTC.

V gene TRBV12-3 or TRBV12-4 combines with J gene TRBJ2-5; no clear D. Trimming took 1 base from V and 6 from J, leaving 9 bases between them. CDR3 length equals 13 residues. CDR3 DNA: TGTGCCAGCAGTTTAGACTCGCCCAAGACCCAGTACTTC. Translation: CASSLDSPKTQYF.

The genes are TRBV19 and TRBJ1-6; D is undetermined. The V gene lost 5 bases and the J gene lost 1 base, with 12 bases spanning the gap. The CDR3 spans 16 residues. The germline gives CDR1 LNHDA, CDR2 SQIVND (reference sequence). As DNA, the CDR3 is TGTGCCAGTAGTTCACCCCCGGGATCCTATAATTCACCCCTCCACTTT. Its translation is CASSSPPGSYNSPLHF.

The genes are TRBV7-8 and TRBJ2-3, with 9 bases fitting TRBD1. Germline loops: CDR1 SGHVS, CDR2 FQNEAQ. CDR3 size: 16 residues. With 5 bases clipped from V and 4 bases from J, the junction kept 10 bases outside the gene matches. The CDR3 region is CASSKAGTGRADTQYF. In DNA form, the CDR3 reads TGTGCCAGCAGCAAGGCCGGGACAGGGAGGGCAGATACGCAGTATTTT.

The J gene is TRBJ2-1, the V gene TRBV7-9; no reliable D call. The CDR3 totals 15 residues. V lost 2 bases and J 0 bases, leaving 8 bases between the germline ends. Germline CDR1 SEHNR, CDR2 FQNEAQ (reference sequence). The CDR3 DNA reads as TGTGCCAGCAGCTTAAGTGGCAGCTCCTACAATGAGCAGTTCTTC. Its translation is CASSLSGSSYNEQFF.

The rearrangement joins TRBV6-2 or TRBV6-3 to TRBJ1-5; 10 nucleotides match TRBD1. This CDR3 has 18 residues. The trim removed 5 bases at V and 0 bases at J, leaving 10 bases unmatched. The germline gives CDR1 MNHEY, CDR2 SVGEGT. In DNA form, the CDR3 reads TGTGCCAGCAGTAACCTCCTTGGACAGGGGGATAGCAATCAGCCCCAGCATTTT. Translated: CASSNLLGQGDSNQPQHF.

This chain connects TRBV10-3 to TRBJ1-6; no reliable D call. Germline CDR1 is ENHRY and CDR2 is SYGVKD. This CDR3 spans 12 amino acids. Trimming pared 4 bases from V and 9 bases from J, leaving 7 bases between. DNA of the CDR3: TGTGCCATCAGTGTTGGTAGTTCACCCCTCCACTTT. The encoded protein is CAISVGSSPLHF.

This clone appeared a few times. The rearrangement links TRBV7-8 to TRBJ1-5; 10 nucleotides align to TRBD1. The CDR3 consists of 18 residues. The germline gives CDR1 SGHVS, CDR2 FQNEAQ. The trim removed 5 bases at V and 0 bases at J, leaving 10 bases unmatched. DNA for the CDR3: TGTGCCAGCAGCCCCGGGACAGGGGTCTCCTATAGCAATCAGCCCCAGCATTTT. This gives the protein CASSPGTGVSYSNQPQHF.

This chain uses TRBV6-4 with TRBJ2-1, with 12 bases matching TRBD2. Germline V gene data show CDR1 as MRHNA and CDR2 as SNTAGT. The CDR3 is made up of 16 amino acids. The junction had 5 bases not matched to a gene; V was cut back by 4 bases and J by 4 bases. The CDR3 loop is CASSVPLAGGYNEQFF. The CDR3 region has the DNA TGTGCCAGCAGTGTCCCACTAGCGGGGGGATACAATGAGCAGTTCTTC.

This clone was seen only once. This chain uses TRBV7-3 with TRBJ1-6; 11 nucleotides agree with TRBD1. Germline V gene sequence: CDR1 SGHTA, CDR2 FQGTGA. This CDR3 contains 14 residues. With 5 bases clipped from V and 11 bases from J, the junction kept 5 bases outside the gene matches. CDR3 nucleotides: TGTGCCAGCAGCCTTGGGACAGGGGGGACACCCCTCCACTTT. As protein: CASSLGTGGTPLHF.

The chain employs TRBV5-4 and TRBJ2-7; 10 bases are a match to TRBD2. After removal of 5 bases from V and 0 bases from J, the junction contained 14 bases not matched to a gene. The CDR3 length is 18 residues. Germline CDR1 is SGHNT and CDR2 is YYREEE (reference sequence). CDR3 bases: TGTGCCAGCAGTTATGGACTAGCGGATTTTAGTAGCTCCTACGAGCAGTACTTC. Translated: CASSYGLADFSSSYEQYF.

The chain carries TRBV28 and TRBJ2-7; D remains ambiguous. Germline CDR1 MDHEN, CDR2 SYDVKM. Trimming shortened V by 7 bases and J by 7 bases, and 23 bases separated the two germline ends. The CDR3 sequence is 15 residues long. Written as DNA, the CDR3 is TGTGCCAGCATCCCTGACACCCCCGCAGGTGGGGAGCAGTACTTC. Translated, it gives CASIPDTPAGGEQYF.

V usage is TRBV19 and J usage is TRBJ1-1; 10 bases fit TRBD1. The V gene's germline CDR1 is LNHDA and CDR2 SQIVND (reference sequence). The CDR3 totals 14 residues. The trim removed 4 bases at V and 3 bases at J, leaving 2 bases unmatched. CDR3 nucleotide sequence: TGTGCCAGTAGTACGACAGGGGGCTACACTGAAGCTTTCTTT. Translating gives CASSTTGGYTEAFF.

This sequence joins TRBV9 and TRBJ2-7; 7 bases are a match to TRBD2. Losses at the gene ends were 0 bases for V and 1 base for J; bases not matched to a gene: 4. The CDR3 consists of 15 residues. Germline loops: CDR1 SGDLS, CDR2 YYNGEE. CDR3 sequence: CASSVEASGSYEQYF. The CDR3 DNA is TGTGCCAGCAGCGTAGAAGCTAGCGGTTCCTACGAGCAGTACTTC.

The CDR3 nucleotides read TGTGCCAGCACATATGACAGGGGGCTTAGGTCGAACACTGAAGCTTTCTTT. Its protein product is CASTYDRGLRSNTEAFF. This chain uses TRBV2 with TRBJ1-1, with 10 bases fitting TRBD1. The CDR3 spans 17 residues. Germline CDR1 is SNHLY and CDR2 is FYNNEI. The J segment lost 1 base and the V segment lost 7 bases, leaving 12 bases of the junction unmatched.

The chain links TRBV6-7 to TRBJ1-2; no clear D. TRBV6-7 is labeled an ORF, and its function is uncertain. This CDR3 is built from 15 residues. The ends were cut back, 6 bases at V and 4 bases at J, with 18 bases in the middle. The CDR3 nucleotides are TGTGCCAGCAGCCGCTCCTCTCGGTCGTCCTATGGCTACACCTTC. Protein product: CASSRSSRSSYGYTF.

This clone has only a few counts. At one end the junction does not follow the germline gene, possibly because of a read error. This sequence joins TRBV2 and TRBJ1-5; D not certain. The CDR3 consists of 13 residues. CDR1 and CDR2 (germline): SNHLY, FYNNEI. DNA for the CDR3: TGTGCCAGCAGGGAAGGGCCCAATCAGCCCCAGCATTTT. Protein: CASREGPNQPQHF.